The 7 T cell receptor beta chains reported below all come from one sample, sequenced in a study of cytomegalovirus exposure and HLA in healthy donors. 60 Vbeta and 13 Jbeta primers were used in PCR. Sequencing was performed with immunoSEQ multiplex PCR; in TCRdb, only in-frame clones are kept and a portion is missing. The profile shows 170,000 or so clones, roughly 78% of them singletons. Sequenced material: PBMCs. These receptors were taken from a woman between 50 and 59 years old in good health and CMV-seropositive.

The genes are TRBV27 and TRBJ1-6, with 7 bases aligning to TRBD1. This CDR3 is 20 amino acids long. The trim removed 6 bases at V and 8 bases at J, leaving 25 bases unmatched. Per the germline V gene, CDR1 is MNHEY and CDR2 is SMNVEV (reference sequence). CDR3 region: CASRSSGDRAAPRSYSPLHF. The CDR3 DNA reads as TGTGCCAGCAGAAGCTCCGGGGACAGAGCGGCCCCGAGGTCATATTCACCCCTCCACTTT.

The chain recombines TRBV5-1 with TRBJ2-3; TRBD1 aligns across 9 bases. The V and J ends lost 3 bases and 2 bases, in that order; junction bases with no gene match: 7. The CDR3 totals 16 residues. The germline gives CDR1 SGHRS, CDR2 YFSETQ. CDR3 sequence: CASSSIQGAFTDTQYF. The CDR3 coding sequence is TGCGCCAGCAGCTCGATACAGGGGGCATTCACAGATACGCAGTATTTT.

Written as DNA, the CDR3 is TGTGCCAGCAGCTTAGAGGGGACAGGCAGCTCCTACGAGCAGTACTTC. It is translated as CASSLEGTGSSYEQYF. J is TRBJ2-7 and V is TRBV11-2, with TRBD1 identical over 8 bases. This CDR3 contains 16 residues. The germline V gene has CDR1 SGHAT and CDR2 FQNNGV. V lost 0 bases and J lost 0; bases outside the gene matches: 4.

This clone was observed a few times. The genes are TRBV7-9 and TRBJ2-5, with D tentatively TRBD1 (7 bases). V was clipped by 1 base and J by 5 bases, with 14 bases between them. Per the germline V gene, CDR1 is SEHNR and CDR2 is FQNEAQ (reference sequence). The CDR3 consists of 15 residues. CDR3 DNA: TGTGCCAGCAGCTTAGGACAGGGAGGTCCGGAGACCCAGTACTTC. Amino acid sequence: CASSLGQGGPETQYF.

This clone was seen only once. This chain joins TRBV5-4 and TRBJ2-7, with 8 bases lining up with TRBD1. This CDR3 has 15 amino acids. Germline-derived CDR1 and CDR2 are SGHNT and YYREEE (reference sequence). V was clipped by 3 bases and J by 2 bases; unmatched bases: 7. CDR3 DNA: TGTGCCAGCAGCTCTCCGGGACAGGAGACCTACGAGCAGTACTTC. Its protein is CASSSPGQETYEQYF.

V usage is TRBV5-6 and J usage is TRBJ1-5, with 7 bases aligning to TRBD1. With 0 bases clipped from V and 1 base from J, the junction kept 1 base outside the gene matches. Germline V gene sequence: CDR1 SGHDT, CDR2 YYEEEE. The CDR3 loop spans 15 amino acids. The CDR3 sequence is CASSLAGQSNQPQHF. CDR3 DNA sequence: TGTGCCAGCAGCTTGGCGGGACAGAGCAATCAGCCCCAGCATTTT.

This clone has more than one count but fewer than ten. The rearrangement uses TRBV19 and TRBJ1-6; perhaps TRBD1 as D (6 bases). Trimming left V 3 bases short and J 4 bases short, with 16 bases between. Germline loops: CDR1 LNHDA, CDR2 SQIVND (reference sequence). The CDR3 consists of 17 residues. In nucleotides, the CDR3 is TGTGCCAGTAGTATTATCTCACAGGGATCATATAATTCACCCCTCCACTTT. Residues: CASSIISQGSYNSPLHF.